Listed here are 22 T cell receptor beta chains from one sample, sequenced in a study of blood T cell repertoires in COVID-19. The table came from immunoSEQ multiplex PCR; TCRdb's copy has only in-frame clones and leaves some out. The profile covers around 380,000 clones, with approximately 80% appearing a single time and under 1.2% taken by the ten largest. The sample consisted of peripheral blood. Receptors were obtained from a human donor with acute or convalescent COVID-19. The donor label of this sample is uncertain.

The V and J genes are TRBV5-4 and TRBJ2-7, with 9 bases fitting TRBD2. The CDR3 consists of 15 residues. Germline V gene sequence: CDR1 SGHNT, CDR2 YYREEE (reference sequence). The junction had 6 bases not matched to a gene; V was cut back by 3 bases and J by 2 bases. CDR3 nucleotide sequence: TGTGCCAGCAGCTCACCGGGACTAGCAGCCTACGAGCAGTACTTC. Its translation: CASSSPGLAAYEQYF.

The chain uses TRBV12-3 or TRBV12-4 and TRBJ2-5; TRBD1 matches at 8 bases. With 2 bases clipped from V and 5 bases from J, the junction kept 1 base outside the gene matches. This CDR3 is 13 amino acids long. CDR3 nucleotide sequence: TGTGCCAGCAGTTTAAACAGGGGGGAGACCCAGTACTTC. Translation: CASSLNRGETQYF.

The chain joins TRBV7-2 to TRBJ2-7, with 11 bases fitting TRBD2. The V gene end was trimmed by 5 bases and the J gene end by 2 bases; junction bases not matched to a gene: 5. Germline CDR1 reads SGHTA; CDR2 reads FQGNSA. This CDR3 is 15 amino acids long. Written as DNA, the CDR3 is TGTGCCAGCAGCCCAGCTAGCGGGAGGACCTACGAGCAGTACTTC. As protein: CASSPASGRTYEQYF.

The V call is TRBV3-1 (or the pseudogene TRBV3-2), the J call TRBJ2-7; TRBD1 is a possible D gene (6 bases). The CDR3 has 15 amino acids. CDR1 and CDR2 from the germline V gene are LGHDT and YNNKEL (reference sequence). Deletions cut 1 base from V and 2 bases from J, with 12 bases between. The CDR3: CASSQAPGVTYEQYF. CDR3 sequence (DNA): TGTGCCAGCAGCCAAGCCCCAGGGGTAACCTACGAGCAGTACTTC.

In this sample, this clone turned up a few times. The CDR3 DNA follows: TGTGCCAGCTCACCAAACCTAGGTCAGAAGAATGAAAAACTGTTTTTT. This encodes CASSPNLGQKNEKLFF. This sequence joins TRBV18 and TRBJ1-4, with D hard to call. Trimming pared 2 bases from V and 5 bases from J, leaving 15 bases between. CDR1 and CDR2 (germline): KGHSH, LQKENI. This CDR3 region has 16 residues.

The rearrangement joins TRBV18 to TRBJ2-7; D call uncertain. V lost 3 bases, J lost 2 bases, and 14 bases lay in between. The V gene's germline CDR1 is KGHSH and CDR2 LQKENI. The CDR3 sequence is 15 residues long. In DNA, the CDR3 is TGTGCCAGCTCACCGTCCACATCCCAAGCCTACGAGCAGTACTTC. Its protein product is CASSPSTSQAYEQYF.

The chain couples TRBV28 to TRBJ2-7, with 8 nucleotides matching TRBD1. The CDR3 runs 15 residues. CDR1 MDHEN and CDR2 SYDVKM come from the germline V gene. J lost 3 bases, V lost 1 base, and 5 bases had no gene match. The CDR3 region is CASSLLATGDYEQYF. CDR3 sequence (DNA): TGTGCCAGCAGTTTATTGGCGACAGGGGACTACGAGCAGTACTTC.

Here the CDR3 DNA reads TGTGCCAGCAGTGGTAGCGGGAGGGGCACAGATACGCAGTATTTT. The encoded protein is CASSGSGRGTDTQYF. The chain combines TRBV27 with TRBJ2-3; TRBD2 matches at 11 bases. V lost 5 bases to trimming and J lost 1 base; unmatched junction nucleotides: 2. The V gene's germline CDR1 is MNHEY and CDR2 SMNVEV (reference sequence). The CDR3 extends over 15 amino acids.

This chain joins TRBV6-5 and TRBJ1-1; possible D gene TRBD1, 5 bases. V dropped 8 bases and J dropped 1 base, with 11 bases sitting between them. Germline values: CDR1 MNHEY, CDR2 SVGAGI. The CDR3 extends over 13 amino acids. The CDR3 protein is CASQLQGNTEAFF. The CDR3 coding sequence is TGTGCCAGCCAACTCCAGGGGAACACTGAAGCTTTCTTT.

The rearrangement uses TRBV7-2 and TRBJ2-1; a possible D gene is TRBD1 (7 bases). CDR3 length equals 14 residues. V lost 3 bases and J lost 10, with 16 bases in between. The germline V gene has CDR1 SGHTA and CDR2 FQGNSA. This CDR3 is CASSFAGQMKEQFF. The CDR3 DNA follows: TGTGCCAGCAGCTTCGCGGGACAGATGAAGGAGCAGTTCTTC. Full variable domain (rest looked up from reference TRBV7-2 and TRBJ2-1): GAGVSQSPSNKVTEKGKDVELRCDPISGHTALYWYRQSLGQGLEFLIYFQGNSAPDKSGLPSDRFSAERTGGSVSTLTIQRTQQEDSAVYLCASSFAGQMKEQFFGPGTRLTVL.

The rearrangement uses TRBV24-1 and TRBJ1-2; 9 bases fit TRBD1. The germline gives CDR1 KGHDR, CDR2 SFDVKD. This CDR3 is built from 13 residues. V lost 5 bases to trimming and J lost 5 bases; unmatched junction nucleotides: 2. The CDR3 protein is CATSGDRAYGYTF. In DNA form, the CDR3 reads TGTGCCACCAGTGGGGACAGGGCTTATGGCTACACCTTC.

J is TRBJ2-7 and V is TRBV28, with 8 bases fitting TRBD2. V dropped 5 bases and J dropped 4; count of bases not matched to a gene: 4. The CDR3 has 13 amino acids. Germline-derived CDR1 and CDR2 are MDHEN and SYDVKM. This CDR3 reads CASSEGGGYEQYF. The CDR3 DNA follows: TGTGCCAGCAGTGAGGGCGGGGGGTACGAGCAGTACTTC.

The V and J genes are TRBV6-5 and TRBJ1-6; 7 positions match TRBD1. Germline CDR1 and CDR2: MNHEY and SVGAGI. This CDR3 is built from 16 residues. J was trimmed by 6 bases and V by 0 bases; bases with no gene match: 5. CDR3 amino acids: CASSYSFDRANSPLHF. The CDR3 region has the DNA TGTGCCAGCAGTTACTCGTTTGACAGGGCTAATTCACCCCTCCACTTT.

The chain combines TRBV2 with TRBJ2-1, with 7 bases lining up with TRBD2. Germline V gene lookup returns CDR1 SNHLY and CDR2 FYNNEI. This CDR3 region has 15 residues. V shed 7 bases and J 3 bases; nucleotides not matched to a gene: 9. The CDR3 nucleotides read TGTGCCAGCACCCAGGGACTATTATTCTACAATGAGCAGTTCTTC. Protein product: CASTQGLLFYNEQFF.

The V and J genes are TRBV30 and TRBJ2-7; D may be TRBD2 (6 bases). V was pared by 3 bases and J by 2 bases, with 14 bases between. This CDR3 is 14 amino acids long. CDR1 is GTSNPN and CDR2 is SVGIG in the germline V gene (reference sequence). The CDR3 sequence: CAWRLTRGTYEQYF. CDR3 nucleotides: TGTGCCTGGAGATTGACGCGGGGAACCTACGAGCAGTACTTC.

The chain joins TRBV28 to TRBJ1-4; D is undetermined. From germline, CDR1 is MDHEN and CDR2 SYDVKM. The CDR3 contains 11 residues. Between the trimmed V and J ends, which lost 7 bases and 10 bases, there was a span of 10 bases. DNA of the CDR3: TGTGCCAGCAACCAAGCCGGAAAACTGTTTTTT. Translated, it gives CASNQAGKLFF. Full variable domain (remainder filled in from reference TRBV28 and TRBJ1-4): DVKVTQSSRYLVKRTGEKVFLECVQDMDHENMFWYRQDPGLGLRLIYFSYDVKMKEKGDIPEGYSVSREKKERFSLILESASTNQTSMYLCASNQAGKLFFGSGTQLSVL.

CDR3 nucleotides: TGTGCCAGTAGTATAGGGAGCGGGAGAGTAAACAATGAGCAGTTCTTC. Translation: CASSIGSGRVNNEQFF. The chain combines TRBV19 with TRBJ2-1; 8 nucleotides line up with TRBD2. CDR3 length equals 16 residues. Germline-derived CDR1 and CDR2 are LNHDA and SQIVND (reference sequence). The V gene end was trimmed by 1 base and the J gene end by 5 bases; junction bases not matched to a gene: 7. Together with reference TRBV19 and TRBJ2-1, the CDR3 gives the full variable domain: DGGITQSPKYLFRKEGQNVTLSCEQNLNHDAMYWYRQDPGQGLRLIYYSQIVNDFQKGDIAEGYSVSREKKESFPLTVTSAQKNPTAFYLCASSIGSGRVNNEQFFGPGTRLTVL.

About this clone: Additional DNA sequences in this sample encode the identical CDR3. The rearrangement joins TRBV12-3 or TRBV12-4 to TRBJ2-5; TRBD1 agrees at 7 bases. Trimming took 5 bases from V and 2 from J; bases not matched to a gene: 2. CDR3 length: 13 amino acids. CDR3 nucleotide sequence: TGTGCCAGCAGTAGGGGACAGCAAGAGACCCAGTACTTC. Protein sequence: CASSRGQQETQYF.

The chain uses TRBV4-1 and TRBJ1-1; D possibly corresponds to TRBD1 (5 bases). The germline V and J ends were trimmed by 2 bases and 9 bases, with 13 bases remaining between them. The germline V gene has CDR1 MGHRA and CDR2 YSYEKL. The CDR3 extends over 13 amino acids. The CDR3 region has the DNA TGCGCCAGCAGCCAAACCAGGGTCGGTAAAGCTTTCTTT. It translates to CASSQTRVGKAFF.

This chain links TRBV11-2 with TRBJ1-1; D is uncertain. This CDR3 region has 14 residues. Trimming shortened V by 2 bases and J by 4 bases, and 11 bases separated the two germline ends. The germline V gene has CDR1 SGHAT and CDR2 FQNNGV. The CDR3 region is CASSLIQRGTEAFF. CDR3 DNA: TGTGCCAGCAGCTTAATCCAAAGAGGCACTGAAGCTTTCTTT.

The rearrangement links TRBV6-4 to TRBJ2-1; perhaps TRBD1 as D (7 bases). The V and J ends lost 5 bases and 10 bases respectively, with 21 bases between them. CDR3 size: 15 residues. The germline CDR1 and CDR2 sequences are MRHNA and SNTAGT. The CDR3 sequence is CASSPEGAGKGEQFF. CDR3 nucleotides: TGTGCCAGCAGTCCAGAGGGGGCGGGAAAGGGAGAGCAGTTCTTC.

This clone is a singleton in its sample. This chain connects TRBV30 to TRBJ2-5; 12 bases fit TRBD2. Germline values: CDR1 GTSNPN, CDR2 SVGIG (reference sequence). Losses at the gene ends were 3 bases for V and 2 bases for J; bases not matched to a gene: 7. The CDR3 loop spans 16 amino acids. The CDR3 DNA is TGTGCCTGGAGCGTTGGACTAGCGGGGCGACAAGAGACCCAGTACTTC. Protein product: CAWSVGLAGRQETQYF.